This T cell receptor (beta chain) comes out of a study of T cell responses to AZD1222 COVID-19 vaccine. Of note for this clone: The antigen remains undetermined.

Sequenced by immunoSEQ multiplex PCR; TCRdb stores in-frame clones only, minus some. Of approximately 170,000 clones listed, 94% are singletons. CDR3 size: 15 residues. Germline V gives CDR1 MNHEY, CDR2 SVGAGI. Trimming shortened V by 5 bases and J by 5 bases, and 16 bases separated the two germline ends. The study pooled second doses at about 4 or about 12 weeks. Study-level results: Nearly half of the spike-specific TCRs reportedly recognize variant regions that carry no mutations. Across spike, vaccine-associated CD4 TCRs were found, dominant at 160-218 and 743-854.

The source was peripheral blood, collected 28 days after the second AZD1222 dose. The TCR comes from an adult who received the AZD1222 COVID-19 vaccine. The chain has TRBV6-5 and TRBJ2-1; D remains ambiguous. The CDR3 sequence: CASSRGSDFHNEQFF. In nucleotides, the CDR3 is TGTGCCAGCAGTCGCGGTAGTGACTTCCACAATGAGCAGTTCTTC.